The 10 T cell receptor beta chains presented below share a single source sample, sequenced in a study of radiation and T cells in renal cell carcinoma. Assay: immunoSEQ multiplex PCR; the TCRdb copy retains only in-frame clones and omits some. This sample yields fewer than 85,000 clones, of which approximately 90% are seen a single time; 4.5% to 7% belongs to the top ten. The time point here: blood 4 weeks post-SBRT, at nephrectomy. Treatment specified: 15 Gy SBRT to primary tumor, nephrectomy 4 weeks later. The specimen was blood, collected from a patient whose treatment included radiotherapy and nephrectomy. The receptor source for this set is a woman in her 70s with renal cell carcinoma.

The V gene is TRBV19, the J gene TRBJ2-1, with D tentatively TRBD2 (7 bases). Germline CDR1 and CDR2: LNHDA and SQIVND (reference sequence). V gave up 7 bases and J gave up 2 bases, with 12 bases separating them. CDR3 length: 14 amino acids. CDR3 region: CASTTGRAYNEQFF. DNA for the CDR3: TGTGCCAGTACTACAGGGAGGGCCTACAATGAGCAGTTCTTC.

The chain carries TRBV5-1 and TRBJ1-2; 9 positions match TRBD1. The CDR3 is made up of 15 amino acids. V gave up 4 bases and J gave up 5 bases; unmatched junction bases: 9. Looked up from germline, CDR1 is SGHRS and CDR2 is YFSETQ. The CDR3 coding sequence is TGCGCCAGCAGCAGGGGACAGGGTGTTATGTATGGCTACACCTTC. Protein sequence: CASSRGQGVMYGYTF.

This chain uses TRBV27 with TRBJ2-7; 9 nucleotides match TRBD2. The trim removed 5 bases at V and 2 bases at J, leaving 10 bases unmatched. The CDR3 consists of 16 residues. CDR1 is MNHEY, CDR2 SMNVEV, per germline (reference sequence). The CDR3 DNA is TGTGCCAGCAGTGTTGGGGCTAGCGGGGCCCCCTACGAGCAGTACTTC. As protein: CASSVGASGAPYEQYF.

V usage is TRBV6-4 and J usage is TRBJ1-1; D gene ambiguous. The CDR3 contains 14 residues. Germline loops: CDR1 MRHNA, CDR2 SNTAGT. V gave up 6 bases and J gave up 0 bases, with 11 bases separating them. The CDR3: CASRAQRMNTEAFF. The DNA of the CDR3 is TGTGCCAGCAGAGCTCAGAGGATGAACACTGAAGCTTTCTTT.

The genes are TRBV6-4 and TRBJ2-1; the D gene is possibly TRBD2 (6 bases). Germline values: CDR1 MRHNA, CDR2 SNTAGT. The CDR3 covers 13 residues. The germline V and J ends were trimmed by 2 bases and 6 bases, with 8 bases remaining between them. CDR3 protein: CASSDGGFNEQFF. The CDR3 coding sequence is TGTGCCAGCAGTGACGGGGGGTTCAATGAGCAGTTCTTC.

The CDR3: CASRASGGSYEQYF. The CDR3 coding sequence is TGTGCCAGCCGTGCTAGCGGGGGGTCCTACGAGCAGTACTTC. This chain joins TRBV27 and TRBJ2-7, with TRBD2 matching over 11 bases. V lost 8 bases and J lost 1; bases outside the gene matches: 4. The germline gives CDR1 MNHEY, CDR2 SMNVEV (reference sequence). CDR3 length: 14 residues.

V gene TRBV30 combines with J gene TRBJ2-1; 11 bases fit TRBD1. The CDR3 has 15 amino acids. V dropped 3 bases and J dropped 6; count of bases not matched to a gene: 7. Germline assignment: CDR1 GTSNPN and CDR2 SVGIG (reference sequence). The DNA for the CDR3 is TGTGCCTGGAGAGCACCGGGACAGGGGGGCAATGAGCAGTTCTTC. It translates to CAWRAPGQGGNEQFF.

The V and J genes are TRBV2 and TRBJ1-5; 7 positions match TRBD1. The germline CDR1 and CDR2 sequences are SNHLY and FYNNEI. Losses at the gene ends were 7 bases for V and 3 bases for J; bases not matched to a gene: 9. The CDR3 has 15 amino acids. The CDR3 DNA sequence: TGTGCCAGCATGACGGACAGGTCCTACAATCAGCCCCAGCATTTT. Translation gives CASMTDRSYNQPQHF.

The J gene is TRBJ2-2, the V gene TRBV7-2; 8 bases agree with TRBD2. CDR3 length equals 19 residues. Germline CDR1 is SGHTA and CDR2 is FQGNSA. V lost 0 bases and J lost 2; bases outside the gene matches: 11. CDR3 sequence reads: CASSLAPGGGLLNTGELFF. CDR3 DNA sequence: TGTGCCAGCAGCTTAGCCCCCGGGGGGGGCCTTCTAAACACCGGGGAGCTGTTTTTT.

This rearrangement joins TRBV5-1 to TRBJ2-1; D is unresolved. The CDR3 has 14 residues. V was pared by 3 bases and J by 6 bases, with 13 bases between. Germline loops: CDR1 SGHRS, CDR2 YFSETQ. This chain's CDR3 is CASSSGPRVNEQFF. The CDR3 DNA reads TGCGCCAGCAGCTCGGGCCCTAGGGTCAATGAGCAGTTCTTC.